These T cell receptor beta chains were read from a single sample in a study of T-cell reconstitution after alpha-beta-depleted transplantation in children. From the PCR reads, TCRdb called clonotypes with MiXCR, one entry per CDR3 protein. Seen here are some 350,000 distinct CDR3 sequences, about 9.3% observed once, and the top ten hold 2% to 3%. This material consisted of PBMCs from the stem cell graft donor, taken from the stem cell graft. The receptors shown here come from a human donor who donated a stem cell graft to a child with acute lymphoblastic leukemia. Each CDR3 is given with its conserved first and last residue. The D gene is left open where the match is weak. Not all rows give a size; the values are once, few, many and, for expanded clones, a class.

D,V,J,size,CDR3,DNA
TRBD1,TRBV9,TRBJ2-1,many,CASSVEDRGYNEQFF,TGTGCCAGCAGCGTAGAGGACAGGGGGTACAATGAGCAGTTCTTC
-,TRBV12-3/TRBV12-4,TRBJ2-3,-,CASSLGGAATQYF,TGTGCCAGCAGTTTAGGTGGGGCAGCTACGCAGTATTTT
-,TRBV6-1,TRBJ2-5,-,CASSPIAVEETQYF,TGTGCCAGCAGTCCCATAGCCGTGGAGGAGACCCAGTACTTC
TRBD2,TRBV15,TRBJ2-7,-,CATSRDRGSAIGQYF,TGTGCCACCAGCAGAGATCGCGGGAGCGCCATTGGGCAGTACTTC
-,TRBV5-1,TRBJ1-3,-,CASSSGPKTAGNTIYF,TGCGCCAGCAGCTCGGGACCCAAGACGGCTGGAAACACCATATATTTT
TRBD2,TRBV11-2,TRBJ2-3,-,CASSPREGLARSDTQYF,TGTGCCAGCAGCCCACGCGAGGGACTAGCGAGGTCAGATACGCAGTATTTT
-,TRBV26,TRBJ2-3,-,CASSSAPDTQYF,TGTGCCAGCAGTTCCGCCCCAGATACGCAGTATTTT
TRBD2,TRBV9,TRBJ2-3,-,CASSVGTSFSSTDTQYF,TGTGCCAGCAGCGTCGGGACTAGCTTTTCTAGCACAGATACGCAGTATTTT
-,TRBV7-2,TRBJ2-6,few,CASSQGSGANVLTF,TGTGCCAGCAGTCAGGGGTCTGGGGCCAACGTCCTGACTTTC
TRBD2,TRBV11-2,TRBJ2-7,few,CASSRGLAGERWVFYEQYF,TGTGCCAGCAGCCGAGGACTAGCGGGCGAGAGATGGGTGTTCTACGAGCAGTACTTC
-,TRBV5-6,TRBJ2-7,-,CASSQPGVDEQYF,TGTGCCAGCAGCCAGCCGGGTGTCGACGAGCAGTACTTC
-,TRBV18,TRBJ2-7,-,CASSPVAEVSYEQYF,TGTGCCAGCTCACCCGTAGCGGAGGTCTCCTACGAGCAGTACTTC
-,TRBV7-3,TRBJ2-1,-,CASSPAGSRYNEQFF,TGTGCCAGCAGCCCCGCGGGGTCCCGATACAATGAGCAGTTCTTC
TRBD2,TRBV7-9,TRBJ2-1,-,CASSLVGLADNEQFF,TGTGCCAGCAGCTTAGTGGGACTAGCGGACAATGAGCAGTTCTTC
TRBD2,TRBV28,TRBJ2-5,few,CASRGPGLAIEEPQETQYF,TGTGCCAGCCGAGGCCCGGGACTAGCGATCGAAGAACCTCAAGAGACCCAGTACTTC
-,TRBV3-1,TRBJ2-5,-,CASSPEGSGETQYF,TGTGCCAGCAGCCCTGAAGGTAGCGGAGAGACCCAGTACTTC
-,TRBV29-1,TRBJ2-3,few,CSGGQGDTQYF,TGCAGCGGGGGTCAGGGCGATACGCAGTATTTT
-,TRBV12-3/TRBV12-4,TRBJ2-5,-,CASSLHQTQYF,TGTGCCAGCAGTTTACACCAGACCCAGTACTTC
-,TRBV5-1,TRBJ1-1,few,CASREVPTEAFF,TGCGCCAGCAGGGAGGTTCCCACTGAAGCTTTCTTT
-,TRBV8-2,TRBJ2-1,-,CASSSVAVSSYNEQFF,TGTGCCAGCAGCTCTGTAGCGGTTAGCTCCTACAATGAGCAGTTCTTC
-,TRBV12-3/TRBV12-4,TRBJ2-4,few,CASSLGMGPTVQYF,TGTGCCAGCAGTTTAGGAATGGGTCCGACAGTTCAGTACTTC
TRBD1,TRBV12-3/TRBV12-4,TRBJ2-3,-,CASSLEAGTGLSTDTQYF,TGTGCCAGCAGTTTAGAGGCTGGGACAGGATTAAGCACAGATACGCAGTATTTT
TRBD1,TRBV11-2,TRBJ1-3,few,CASSLDGTESSGNTIYF,TGTGCCAGCAGCTTAGATGGGACAGAGAGCTCTGGAAACACCATATATTTT
-,TRBV7-2,TRBJ1-2,few,CASSLLEFANYGYTF,TGTGCCAGCAGCTTATTAGAATTTGCTAACTATGGCTACACCTTC
TRBD2,TRBV7-2,TRBJ2-7,-,CASSLGLGLAGGVQYF,TGTGCCAGCAGCTTAGGTCTAGGACTAGCGGGAGGTGTGCAGTACTTC
TRBD1,TRBV5-1,TRBJ2-5,many,CASRSTGESSETQYF,TGCGCCAGCCGATCGACAGGGGAGTCTTCAGAGACCCAGTACTTC
TRBD2,TRBV11-2,TRBJ2-1,few,CASSYMAGAGNEQFF,TGTGCCAGCAGCTATATGGCGGGAGCAGGCAATGAGCAGTTCTTC
TRBD2,TRBV12-3/TRBV12-4,TRBJ2-3,few,CASSFTGGPDTQYF,TGTGCCAGCAGTTTTACGGGAGGGCCAGATACGCAGTATTTT
TRBD1,TRBV4-2,TRBJ2-7,many,CASSQRLGTGALEYEQYF,TGTGCCAGCAGCCAAAGATTGGGGACAGGGGCCCTCGAGTACGAGCAGTACTTC
-,TRBV28,TRBJ1-2,many,CASSLWGYGYTF,TGTGCCAGCAGTTTATGGGGCTATGGCTACACCTTC
-,TRBV11-2,TRBJ2-2,-,CASSFAQPGELFF,TGTGCCAGCAGCTTTGCCCAGCCCGGGGAGCTGTTTTTT
-,TRBV6-2/TRBV6-3,TRBJ2-7,few,CASSYSGGVEQYF,TGTGCCAGCAGTTACTCCGGAGGGGTCGAGCAGTACTTC
-,TRBV5-1,TRBJ2-1,-,CASSFGDSTPWGEQFF,TGCGCCAGCAGCTTCGGGGACTCCACACCCTGGGGTGAGCAGTTCTTC
-,TRBV19,TRBJ1-1,few,CASSISSLGNAFF,TGTGCCAGTAGTATCTCTTCCCTCGGAAACGCTTTCTTT
-,TRBV5-1,TRBJ2-2,-,CASHGQNTGELFF,TGCGCCAGCCACGGACAGAACACCGGGGAGCTGTTTTTT
-,TRBV2,TRBJ1-1,few,CAGANFGNMNTEAFF,TGTGCCGGCGCCAACTTTGGGAACATGAACACTGAAGCTTTCTTT
-,TRBV7-9,TRBJ2-7,-,CASTQRGTYEQYF,TGTGCCAGCACCCAGAGGGGAACCTACGAGCAGTACTTC
-,TRBV12-3/TRBV12-4,TRBJ1-5,-,CASSPGPLPNHPQHF,TGTGCCAGCAGTCCTGGGCCCTTACCAAATCATCCCCAGCATTTT
-,TRBV6-6,TRBJ2-2,-,CASTVGRARELFF,TGTGCCAGCACAGTAGGAAGAGCCCGGGAGCTGTTTTTT
-,TRBV29-1,TRBJ2-1,-,CSVEVGTFSYNEQFF,TGCAGCGTTGAAGTCGGGACATTTTCCTACAATGAGCAGTTCTTC
TRBD1,TRBV7-9,TRBJ2-7,-,CASSSTTLRDRDYEQYF,TGTGCCAGCAGCTCAACAACCCTCCGGGACAGAGACTACGAGCAGTACTTC
-,TRBV10-3,TRBJ2-7,few,CAISAGTLSYEQYF,TGTGCCATCAGTGCCGGGACATTGTCCTACGAGCAGTACTTC
TRBD1,TRBV7-4,TRBJ2-7,few,CASSFELRGGGKDRESHEQYF,TGTGCCAGCAGCTTTGAGCTGCGAGGGGGTGGAAAGGACAGGGAGAGCCACGAGCAGTACTTC
-,TRBV15,TRBJ1-1,many,CATSRGGESKDTEAFF,TGTGCCACCAGCAGAGGGGGGGAGAGTAAGGACACTGAAGCTTTCTTT
-,TRBV7-9,TRBJ2-7,few,CASSLNPGPYEQYF,TGTGCCAGCAGCTTAAATCCGGGGCCCTACGAGCAGTACTTC
-,TRBV28,TRBJ2-7,many,CASSQTINRAHEQYF,TGTGCCAGCAGTCAAACTATCAACAGGGCCCACGAGCAGTACTTC
TRBD1,TRBV27,TRBJ2-7,many,CASSTGQGSYEQYF,TGTGCCAGCAGTACGGGACAGGGGTCCTACGAGCAGTACTTC
TRBD2,TRBV4-1,TRBJ2-7,many,CASSHGTSGAYEQYF,TGCGCCAGCAGCCACGGGACTAGCGGGGCTTACGAGCAGTACTTC
-,TRBV7-9,TRBJ1-1,few,CASSLRGGGTEAFF,TGTGCCAGCAGCTTACGAGGCGGGGGAACTGAAGCTTTCTTT
-,TRBV28,TRBJ2-1,many,CASSPPPSSLRNEQFF,TGTGCCAGCAGTCCCCCCCCCTCGTCTCTGCGCAATGAGCAGTTCTTC
TRBD2,TRBV5-1,TRBJ2-1,-,CASNTALAGYNEQFF,TGCGCCAGCAATACCGCTCTAGCGGGATACAATGAGCAGTTCTTC
-,TRBV7-2,TRBJ2-7,few,CASSLPGGNYEQYF,TGTGCCAGCAGCTTACCAGGGGGGAACTACGAGCAGTACTTC